This record covers a single T cell receptor (beta chain). Its antigen is unknown. Sequencing used immunoSEQ multiplex PCR; TCRdb keeps in-frame clones, though not all of them. The data contain 68,000 or so clones, roughly nine tenths of them singletons. This specimen belongs to a study of OX40 agonist ivuxolimab in advanced cancers. On the study more broadly: Eligibility admitted prior anti-PD-1, anti-PD-L1 or anti-CTLA-4 therapy; 35% to 40% had some. Study-wide findings and caveats: Averaged across samples, CD8+ T cells carried more expanded clones than CD4+ did. Partial responders receiving 0.1-3.0 mg/kg showed among the lowest clonal expansion.

The CDR3 runs 17 residues. Germline loops: CDR1 SGHRS, CDR2 YFSETQ. Trimming stripped 3 bases from V and 1 base from J, with 20 bases between. The input for sequencing was CD4+ or CD8+ T cells sorted from blood, taken in a trial of the OX40 agonist ivuxolimab. V gene TRBV5-1 combines with J gene TRBJ2-7; D not resolved. The sequence derives from an adult with an advanced solid tumor such as melanoma, head and neck, liver or kidney cancer. The CDR3 is CASSSSLTGRNSYEQYF. The DNA for the CDR3 is TGCGCCAGCAGCTCGAGTTTAACTGGGCGTAATTCCTACGAGCAGTACTTC.